This TCR beta chain was profiled in a study of blood T cell repertoires in COVID-19. Study in general: PBMCs, B-cell-depleted T cells, or T cells were the source of the cDNA or gDNA that made up the material.

In the study's own analysis: Reference gene primer amplification gave nucleated cell count estimates. This table comes from immunoSEQ multiplex PCR, and its TCRdb copy is limited to in-frame clones, with some not included. V, J and clone size derive from that table, while D and trimming were established from the DNA sequence. The table lists over 65,000 clones, 90% of them singletons, with roughly 9.1% in the top ten. The CDR3 has 15 amino acids. Germline lookup yields CDR1 SGHRS and CDR2 YFSETQ. Trimming took off 3 bases at V and 3 bases at J, with 15 bases between the two ends. The sequencing sample was made of peripheral blood. This rearrangement joins TRBV5-1 to TRBJ2-5, with D perhaps TRBD1 (6 bases). The TCR comes from a human donor in a cohort sampled during active COVID-19. CDR3 residues: CASSSTQGWEETQYF. Here the CDR3 DNA reads TGCGCCAGCAGCTCCACCCAGGGGTGGGAAGAGACCCAGTACTTC.